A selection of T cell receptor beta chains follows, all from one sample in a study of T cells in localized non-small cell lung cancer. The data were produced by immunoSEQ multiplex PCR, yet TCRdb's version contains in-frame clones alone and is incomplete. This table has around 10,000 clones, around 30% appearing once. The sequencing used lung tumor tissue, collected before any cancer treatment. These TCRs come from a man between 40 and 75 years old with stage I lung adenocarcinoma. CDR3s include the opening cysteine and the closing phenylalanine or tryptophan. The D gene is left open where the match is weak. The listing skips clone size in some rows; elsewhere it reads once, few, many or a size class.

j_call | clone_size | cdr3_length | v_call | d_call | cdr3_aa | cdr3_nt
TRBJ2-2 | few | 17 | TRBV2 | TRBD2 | CASSEDGSGGITGELFF | TGTGCCAGCAGTGAAGATGGTAGCGGGGGGATCACCGGGGAGCTGTTTTTT
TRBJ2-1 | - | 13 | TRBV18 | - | CASSLDIRNEQFF | TGTGCCAGCTCACTTGACATTAGAAATGAGCAGTTCTTC
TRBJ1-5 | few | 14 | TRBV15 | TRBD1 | CATSSAGGYEPQHF | TGTGCCACCAGCAGCGCAGGGGGCTATGAGCCCCAGCATTTT
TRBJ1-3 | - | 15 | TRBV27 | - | CASSPLPGAGNTIYF | TGTGCCAGCAGTCCACTCCCAGGCGCTGGAAACACCATATATTTT
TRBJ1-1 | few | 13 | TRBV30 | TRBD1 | CAWVGTENTEAFF | TGTGCCTGGGTCGGGACAGAGAACACTGAAGCTTTCTTT
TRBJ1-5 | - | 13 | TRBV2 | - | CASKGDSNQPQHF | TGTGCCAGCAAAGGTGATAGCAATCAGCCCCAGCATTTT
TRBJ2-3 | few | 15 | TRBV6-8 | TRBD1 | CAIKETGGITDTQYF | TGTGCCATCAAAGAGACAGGGGGGATAACAGATACGCAGTATTTT
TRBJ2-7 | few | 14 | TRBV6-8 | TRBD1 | CASRPNPGGGEQYF | TGTGCCAGCAGACCTAACCCAGGGGGCGGCGAGCAGTACTTC
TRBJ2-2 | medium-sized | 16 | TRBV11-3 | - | CASSLVGRELAGELFF | TGTGCCAGCAGCTTGGTCGGCAGGGAGTTGGCCGGGGAGCTGTTTTTT
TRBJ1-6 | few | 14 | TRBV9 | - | CASSVGFGDSPLHF | TGTGCCAGCAGCGTAGGGTTTGGCGATTCACCCCTCCACTTT
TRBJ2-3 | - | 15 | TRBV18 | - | CASSPTGPSRYTQYF | TGTGCCAGCTCACCAACAGGCCCGTCTCGATATACGCAGTATTTT
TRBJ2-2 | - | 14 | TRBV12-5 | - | CASGLGGGTGELFF | TGTGCTAGTGGTTTGGGCGGAGGGACCGGGGAGCTGTTTTTT
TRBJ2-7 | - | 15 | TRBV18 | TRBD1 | CASSPRDRGTYEQYF | TGTGCCAGCTCCCCCAGGGACAGGGGAACCTACGAGCAGTACTTC
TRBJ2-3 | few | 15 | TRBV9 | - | CASSQLDPRTDTQYF | TGTGCCAGCAGCCAACTAGATCCACGTACAGATACGCAGTATTTT
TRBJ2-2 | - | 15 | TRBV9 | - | CASSGAVYLTGELFF | TGTGCCAGCAGCGGAGCAGTCTACTTAACCGGGGAGCTGTTTTTT
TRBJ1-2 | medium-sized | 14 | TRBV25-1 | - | CASSEEWADNGYTF | TGTGCCAGCAGTGAAGAGTGGGCAGATAATGGCTACACCTTC
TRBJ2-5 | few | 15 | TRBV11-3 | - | CASSPGRAGRETQYF | TGTGCCAGCAGCCCAGGGCGGGCAGGTCGAGAGACCCAGTACTTC
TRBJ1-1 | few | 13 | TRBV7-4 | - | CASSSYRVREAFF | TGTGCCAGCAGCTCTTACAGGGTCAGAGAAGCTTTCTTT
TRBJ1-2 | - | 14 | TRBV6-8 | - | CASSLRTLNYGYTF | TGTGCCAGCAGTTTACGGACCCTAAACTATGGCTACACCTTC
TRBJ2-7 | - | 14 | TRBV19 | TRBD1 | CASSRDRGSYEQYF | TGTGCCAGTTCCCGGGACAGGGGTTCTTACGAGCAGTACTTC
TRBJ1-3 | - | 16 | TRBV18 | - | CASSPALAGPGNTIYF | TGTGCCAGCTCACCAGCCCTTGCAGGGCCGGGCAACACCATATATTTT
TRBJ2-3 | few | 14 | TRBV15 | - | CATSRGSSTDTQYF | TGTGCCACCAGCAGAGGATCTAGCACAGATACGCAGTATTTT
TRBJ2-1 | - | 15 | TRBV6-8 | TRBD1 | CASSATGGVVNEQFF | TGTGCCAGCAGTGCTACAGGGGGAGTTGTCAATGAGCAGTTCTTC
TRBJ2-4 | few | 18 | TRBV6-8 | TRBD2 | CASSFGLAGNLAKNIQYF | TGTGCCAGCAGTTTTGGACTAGCGGGGAATCTAGCCAAAAACATTCAGTACTTC
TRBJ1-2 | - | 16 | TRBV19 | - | CASSIIGTRTNYGYTF | TGTGCCAGTAGTATAATTGGGACGAGGACTAACTATGGCTACACCTTC
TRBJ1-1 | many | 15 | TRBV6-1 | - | CASSEGLGVLTEAFF | TGTGCCAGCAGTGAAGGTCTGGGTGTACTCACTGAAGCTTTCTTT
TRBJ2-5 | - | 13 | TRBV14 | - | CASSLVAWEPQYF | TGTGCCAGCAGCCTAGTAGCCTGGGAGCCCCAGTACTTC
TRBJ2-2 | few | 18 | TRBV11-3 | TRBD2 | CASSQTGRPGRGDGELFF | TGTGCCAGCAGCCAGACGGGGCGGCCAGGACGGGGGGACGGGGAGCTGTTTTTT
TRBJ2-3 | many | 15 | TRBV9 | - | CASSVGQASTDTQYF | TGTGCCAGCAGCGTGGGGCAGGCTAGCACAGATACGCAGTATTTT
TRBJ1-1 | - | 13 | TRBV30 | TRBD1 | CAVRDRGNTEAFF | TGTGCTGTCCGGGACAGGGGGAACACTGAAGCTTTCTTT
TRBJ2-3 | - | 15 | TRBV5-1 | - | CASSSGGPGGDTQYF | TGCGCCAGCAGCTCCGGGGGGCCGGGGGGAGATACGCAGTATTTT
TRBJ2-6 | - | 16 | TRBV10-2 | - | CASTAGLGSGANVLTF | TGCGCCAGCACGGCAGGGTTGGGCTCTGGGGCCAACGTCCTGACTTTC
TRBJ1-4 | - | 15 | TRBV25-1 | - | CASSESLEANEKLFF | TGTGCCAGCAGTGAATCCCTGGAAGCAAATGAAAAACTGTTTTTT
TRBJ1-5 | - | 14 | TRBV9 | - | CASRDGGVNQPQHF | TGTGCCAGCAGGGATGGAGGGGTGAATCAGCCCCAGCATTTT